A single sample is the source of the 7 T cell receptor beta chains below, sequenced in a study of blood T cell repertoires in COVID-19. Produced via immunoSEQ multiplex PCR; TCRdb's table is partial and in-frame only. The sample consists of 200,000 to 250,000 clones, just under 85% of them appearing once. Material for sequencing was peripheral blood. Every receptor here comes from a woman aged 45-59 years with active or convalescent COVID-19.

The rearrangement uses TRBV6-2 or TRBV6-3 and TRBJ2-4; D is perhaps TRBD1 (5 bases). The CDR3 contains 13 residues. The germline CDR1 and CDR2 sequences are MNHEY and SVGEGT. V lost 6 bases and J lost 15, with 21 bases in between. The CDR3 here is CASSPRITGLLYF. The CDR3 bases are TGTGCCAGCAGCCCTCGGATTACAGGATTACTGTACTTC.

V is TRBV4-1 and J is TRBJ1-3, with D perhaps matching TRBD1 (6 bases). Germline assignment: CDR1 MGHRA and CDR2 YSYEKL. The CDR3 sequence is 15 residues long. V lost 1 base to trimming and J lost 4 bases, with 11 bases between them. CDR3 DNA sequence: TGCGCCAGCAGCCAAGCGGACAGTCGGGGAAACACCATATATTTT. It is translated as CASSQADSRGNTIYF.

The J gene is TRBJ2-6, the V gene TRBV7-2, with D possibly TRBD1 on 7 matching bases. From germline, CDR1 is SGHTA and CDR2 FQGNSA. The CDR3 runs to 19 residues. Trimming took off 1 base at V and 0 bases at J, with 16 bases between the two ends. The CDR3 protein is CASSLGRGEVRSGANVLTF. In DNA form, the CDR3 reads TGTGCCAGCAGCTTAGGCAGGGGGGAAGTTCGCTCTGGGGCCAACGTCCTGACTTTC.

This rearrangement joins TRBV6-5 to TRBJ2-3; the match to TRBD1 covers 8 bases. Germline V gene lookup returns CDR1 MNHEY and CDR2 SVGAGI. The CDR3 has 13 residues. Trimming cost V 4 bases and J 5 bases; bases outside gene matches: 2. In nucleotides, the CDR3 is TGTGCCAGCAGTTTACAGGGGGTAGATACGCAGTATTTT. The encoded protein is CASSLQGVDTQYF.

V gene TRBV18 combines with J gene TRBJ2-3, with D possibly being TRBD2 (5 bases). Germline V lookup: CDR1 KGHSH, CDR2 LQKENI. The V end lost 1 base, the J end lost 0 bases, and 11 bases lay between the germline ends. This CDR3 is built from 16 residues. The CDR3 bases are TGTGCCAGCTCACCACAGGAGGTGTTTAGCACAGATACGCAGTATTTT. It translates to CASSPQEVFSTDTQYF.

This chain links TRBV28 with TRBJ1-6; 7 nucleotides align to TRBD1. Germline CDR1 and CDR2: MDHEN and SYDVKM. This CDR3 has 14 residues. The V and J ends lost 7 bases and 4 bases, in that order; junction bases with no gene match: 4. The CDR3, as DNA: TGTGCCAGCATCCCGGGACAGTATAATTCACCCCTCCACTTT. Residues: CASIPGQYNSPLHF.

The chain uses TRBV24-1 and TRBJ2-5, with TRBD2 as a possible D gene (5 bases). The V end was cut by 8 bases, the J end by 5 bases, with 20 bases between. Germline CDR1 and CDR2: KGHDR and SFDVKD. The CDR3 length is 15 residues. CDR3 sequence: CATMGDTRSQETQYF. CDR3 in DNA: TGTGCCACCATGGGAGACACCCGCTCGCAGGAGACCCAGTACTTC.